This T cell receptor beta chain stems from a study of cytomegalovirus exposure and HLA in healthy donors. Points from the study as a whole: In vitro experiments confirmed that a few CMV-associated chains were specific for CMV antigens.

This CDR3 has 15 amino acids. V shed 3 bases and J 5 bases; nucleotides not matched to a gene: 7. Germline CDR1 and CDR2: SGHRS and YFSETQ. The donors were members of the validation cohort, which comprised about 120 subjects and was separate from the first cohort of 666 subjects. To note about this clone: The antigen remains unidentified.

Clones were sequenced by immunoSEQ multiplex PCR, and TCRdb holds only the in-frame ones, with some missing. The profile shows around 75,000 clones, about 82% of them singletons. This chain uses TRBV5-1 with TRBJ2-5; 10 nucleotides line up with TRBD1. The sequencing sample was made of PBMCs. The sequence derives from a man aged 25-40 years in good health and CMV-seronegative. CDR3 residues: CASSSGTGAWETQYF. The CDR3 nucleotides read TGCGCCAGCAGCTCCGGGACAGGGGCTTGGGAGACCCAGTACTTC.